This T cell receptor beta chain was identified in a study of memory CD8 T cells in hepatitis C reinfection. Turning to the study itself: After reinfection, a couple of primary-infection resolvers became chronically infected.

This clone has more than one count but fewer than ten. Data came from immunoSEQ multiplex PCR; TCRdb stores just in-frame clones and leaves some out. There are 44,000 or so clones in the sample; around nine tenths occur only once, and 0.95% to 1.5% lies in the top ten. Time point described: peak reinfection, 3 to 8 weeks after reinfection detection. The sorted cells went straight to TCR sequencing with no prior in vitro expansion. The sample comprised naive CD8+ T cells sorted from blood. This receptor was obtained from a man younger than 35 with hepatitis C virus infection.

The CDR3 sequence: CASSFGTGGIAFF. CDR3 sequence (DNA): TGTGCCAGCAGCTTCGGGACAGGGGGAATAGCTTTCTTT. The rearrangement joins TRBV5-4 to TRBJ1-1, with TRBD1 matching 11 bases. Germline V gene lookup returns CDR1 SGHNT and CDR2 YYREEE (reference sequence). The CDR3 is 13 amino acids. V trimming: 2 bases; J trimming: 10 bases; junction bases outside the gene matches: 4.